This is a list of T cell receptor beta chains from one sample in a study of T cell repertoires in cytomegalovirus infection. Using its own MiXCR run on the reads, TCRdb lists one record per CDR3 protein. The table records 830,000 or so distinct CDR3 sequences, roughly 33% of them present only once. These receptors are not linked to any known antigen. The sequenced sample was cultured CD8+ T cells from PBMCs, obtained from culture after CMV antigen stimulation. The origin of the receptors is a human donor in good health (CMV status not recorded). Some clones in this sample may be carry-over from other donors' samples. CDR3s include the opening cysteine and the closing phenylalanine or tryptophan. The order of the fields is V gene, D gene, clone size, J gene, CDR3 protein, CDR3 DNA. D genes are given only for firm matches. Clone size is shown for a subset of rows, as once, few, many or a class of expanded clone.

TRBV2	TRBD1	-	TRBJ2-5	CASSDGETGKKETQYF	TGTGCCAGCAGTGATGGAGAGACAGGGAAAAAAGAGACCCAGTACTTC
TRBV5-5	TRBD2	-	TRBJ2-3	CASSLVRGGGAVADTQYF	TGTGCCAGCAGCTTGGTCAGGGGCGGGGGGGCCGTCGCAGATACGCAGTATTTT
TRBV4-1	TRBD1	-	TRBJ2-2	CASSQRQGYTGELFF	TGCGCCAGCAGCCAACGACAGGGGTATACCGGGGAGCTGTTTTTT
TRBV6-1	-	-	TRBJ1-4	CASSHRYRANEKLFF	TGTGCCAGCAGTCATAGGTATCGAGCTAATGAAAAACTGTTTTTT
TRBV27	-	-	TRBJ1-5	CASSPAGRGSNQPQHF	TGTGCCAGCAGTCCCGCGGGCAGGGGTAGCAATCAGCCCCAGCATTTT
TRBV27	TRBD2	-	TRBJ2-3	CASSARGVDTQYF	TGTGCCAGCAGTGCGCGGGGGGTAGATACGCAGTATTTT
TRBV6-2/TRBV6-3	-	many	TRBJ2-5	CASSPPAEETQYF	TGTGCCAGCAGCCCCCCTGCCGAAGAGACCCAGTACTTC
TRBV7-2	TRBD1	many	TRBJ1-2	CASSSFSRQGNYGYTF	TGTGCCAGCAGCTCGTTCTCGCGACAGGGTAACTATGGCTACACCTTC
TRBV24-1	TRBD2	-	TRBJ2-1	CATSNSLPGLDSYTEQFF	TGTGCCACCAGCAACTCTCTACCAGGACTAGACTCCTACACTGAGCAGTTCTTC
TRBV7-9	-	few	TRBJ2-3	CASRLKDGPDTQYF	TGTGCCAGCCGCTTGAAGGACGGGCCAGATACGCAGTATTTT
TRBV5-1	TRBD1	-	TRBJ2-5	CASSYPGQQETQYF	TGCGCCAGCAGCTATCCGGGACAGCAAGAGACCCAGTACTTC
TRBV28	-	-	TRBJ2-3	CASRHQAGQYSTDTQYF	TGTGCCAGCAGACATCAAGCGGGACAATATAGCACAGATACGCAGTATTTT
TRBV6-5	-	few	TRBJ1-1	CASSPGQTNTEAFF	TGTGCCAGCAGTCCCGGACAGACGAACACTGAAGCTTTCTTT
TRBV7-7	-	many	TRBJ2-1	CASSPGGAAYNEQFF	TGTGCTAGCAGCCCCGGAGGGGCGGCCTACAATGAGCAGTTCTTC
TRBV9	-	-	TRBJ2-7	CASSEVTTTLYEQYF	TGTGCCTCAAGTGAAGTTACAACTACCTTATACGAGCAGTACTTC
TRBV27	-	-	TRBJ1-1	CASSLGATSEAFF	TGTGCCAGCAGTCTGGGGGCGACGTCTGAAGCTTTCTTT
TRBV2	TRBD1	-	TRBJ2-5	CASIPGQGLQETQYF	TGTGCCAGCATTCCGGGACAGGGGCTTCAAGAGACCCAGTACTTC
TRBV24-1	-	few	TRBJ2-3	CATSDGELLTDTQYF	TGTGCCACCAGTGATGGGGAGCTTTTGACAGATACGCAGTATTTT